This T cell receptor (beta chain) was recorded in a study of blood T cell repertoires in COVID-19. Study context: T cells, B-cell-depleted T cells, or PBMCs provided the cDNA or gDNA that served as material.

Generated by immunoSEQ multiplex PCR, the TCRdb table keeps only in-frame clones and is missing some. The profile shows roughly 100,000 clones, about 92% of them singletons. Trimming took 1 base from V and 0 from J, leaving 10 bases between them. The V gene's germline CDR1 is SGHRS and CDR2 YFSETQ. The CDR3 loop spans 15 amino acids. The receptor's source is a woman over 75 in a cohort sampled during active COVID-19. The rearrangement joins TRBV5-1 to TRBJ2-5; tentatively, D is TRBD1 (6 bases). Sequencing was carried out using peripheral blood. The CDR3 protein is CASSLNRVNQETQYF. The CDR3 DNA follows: TGCGCCAGCAGCTTGAACAGGGTGAACCAAGAGACCCAGTACTTC.